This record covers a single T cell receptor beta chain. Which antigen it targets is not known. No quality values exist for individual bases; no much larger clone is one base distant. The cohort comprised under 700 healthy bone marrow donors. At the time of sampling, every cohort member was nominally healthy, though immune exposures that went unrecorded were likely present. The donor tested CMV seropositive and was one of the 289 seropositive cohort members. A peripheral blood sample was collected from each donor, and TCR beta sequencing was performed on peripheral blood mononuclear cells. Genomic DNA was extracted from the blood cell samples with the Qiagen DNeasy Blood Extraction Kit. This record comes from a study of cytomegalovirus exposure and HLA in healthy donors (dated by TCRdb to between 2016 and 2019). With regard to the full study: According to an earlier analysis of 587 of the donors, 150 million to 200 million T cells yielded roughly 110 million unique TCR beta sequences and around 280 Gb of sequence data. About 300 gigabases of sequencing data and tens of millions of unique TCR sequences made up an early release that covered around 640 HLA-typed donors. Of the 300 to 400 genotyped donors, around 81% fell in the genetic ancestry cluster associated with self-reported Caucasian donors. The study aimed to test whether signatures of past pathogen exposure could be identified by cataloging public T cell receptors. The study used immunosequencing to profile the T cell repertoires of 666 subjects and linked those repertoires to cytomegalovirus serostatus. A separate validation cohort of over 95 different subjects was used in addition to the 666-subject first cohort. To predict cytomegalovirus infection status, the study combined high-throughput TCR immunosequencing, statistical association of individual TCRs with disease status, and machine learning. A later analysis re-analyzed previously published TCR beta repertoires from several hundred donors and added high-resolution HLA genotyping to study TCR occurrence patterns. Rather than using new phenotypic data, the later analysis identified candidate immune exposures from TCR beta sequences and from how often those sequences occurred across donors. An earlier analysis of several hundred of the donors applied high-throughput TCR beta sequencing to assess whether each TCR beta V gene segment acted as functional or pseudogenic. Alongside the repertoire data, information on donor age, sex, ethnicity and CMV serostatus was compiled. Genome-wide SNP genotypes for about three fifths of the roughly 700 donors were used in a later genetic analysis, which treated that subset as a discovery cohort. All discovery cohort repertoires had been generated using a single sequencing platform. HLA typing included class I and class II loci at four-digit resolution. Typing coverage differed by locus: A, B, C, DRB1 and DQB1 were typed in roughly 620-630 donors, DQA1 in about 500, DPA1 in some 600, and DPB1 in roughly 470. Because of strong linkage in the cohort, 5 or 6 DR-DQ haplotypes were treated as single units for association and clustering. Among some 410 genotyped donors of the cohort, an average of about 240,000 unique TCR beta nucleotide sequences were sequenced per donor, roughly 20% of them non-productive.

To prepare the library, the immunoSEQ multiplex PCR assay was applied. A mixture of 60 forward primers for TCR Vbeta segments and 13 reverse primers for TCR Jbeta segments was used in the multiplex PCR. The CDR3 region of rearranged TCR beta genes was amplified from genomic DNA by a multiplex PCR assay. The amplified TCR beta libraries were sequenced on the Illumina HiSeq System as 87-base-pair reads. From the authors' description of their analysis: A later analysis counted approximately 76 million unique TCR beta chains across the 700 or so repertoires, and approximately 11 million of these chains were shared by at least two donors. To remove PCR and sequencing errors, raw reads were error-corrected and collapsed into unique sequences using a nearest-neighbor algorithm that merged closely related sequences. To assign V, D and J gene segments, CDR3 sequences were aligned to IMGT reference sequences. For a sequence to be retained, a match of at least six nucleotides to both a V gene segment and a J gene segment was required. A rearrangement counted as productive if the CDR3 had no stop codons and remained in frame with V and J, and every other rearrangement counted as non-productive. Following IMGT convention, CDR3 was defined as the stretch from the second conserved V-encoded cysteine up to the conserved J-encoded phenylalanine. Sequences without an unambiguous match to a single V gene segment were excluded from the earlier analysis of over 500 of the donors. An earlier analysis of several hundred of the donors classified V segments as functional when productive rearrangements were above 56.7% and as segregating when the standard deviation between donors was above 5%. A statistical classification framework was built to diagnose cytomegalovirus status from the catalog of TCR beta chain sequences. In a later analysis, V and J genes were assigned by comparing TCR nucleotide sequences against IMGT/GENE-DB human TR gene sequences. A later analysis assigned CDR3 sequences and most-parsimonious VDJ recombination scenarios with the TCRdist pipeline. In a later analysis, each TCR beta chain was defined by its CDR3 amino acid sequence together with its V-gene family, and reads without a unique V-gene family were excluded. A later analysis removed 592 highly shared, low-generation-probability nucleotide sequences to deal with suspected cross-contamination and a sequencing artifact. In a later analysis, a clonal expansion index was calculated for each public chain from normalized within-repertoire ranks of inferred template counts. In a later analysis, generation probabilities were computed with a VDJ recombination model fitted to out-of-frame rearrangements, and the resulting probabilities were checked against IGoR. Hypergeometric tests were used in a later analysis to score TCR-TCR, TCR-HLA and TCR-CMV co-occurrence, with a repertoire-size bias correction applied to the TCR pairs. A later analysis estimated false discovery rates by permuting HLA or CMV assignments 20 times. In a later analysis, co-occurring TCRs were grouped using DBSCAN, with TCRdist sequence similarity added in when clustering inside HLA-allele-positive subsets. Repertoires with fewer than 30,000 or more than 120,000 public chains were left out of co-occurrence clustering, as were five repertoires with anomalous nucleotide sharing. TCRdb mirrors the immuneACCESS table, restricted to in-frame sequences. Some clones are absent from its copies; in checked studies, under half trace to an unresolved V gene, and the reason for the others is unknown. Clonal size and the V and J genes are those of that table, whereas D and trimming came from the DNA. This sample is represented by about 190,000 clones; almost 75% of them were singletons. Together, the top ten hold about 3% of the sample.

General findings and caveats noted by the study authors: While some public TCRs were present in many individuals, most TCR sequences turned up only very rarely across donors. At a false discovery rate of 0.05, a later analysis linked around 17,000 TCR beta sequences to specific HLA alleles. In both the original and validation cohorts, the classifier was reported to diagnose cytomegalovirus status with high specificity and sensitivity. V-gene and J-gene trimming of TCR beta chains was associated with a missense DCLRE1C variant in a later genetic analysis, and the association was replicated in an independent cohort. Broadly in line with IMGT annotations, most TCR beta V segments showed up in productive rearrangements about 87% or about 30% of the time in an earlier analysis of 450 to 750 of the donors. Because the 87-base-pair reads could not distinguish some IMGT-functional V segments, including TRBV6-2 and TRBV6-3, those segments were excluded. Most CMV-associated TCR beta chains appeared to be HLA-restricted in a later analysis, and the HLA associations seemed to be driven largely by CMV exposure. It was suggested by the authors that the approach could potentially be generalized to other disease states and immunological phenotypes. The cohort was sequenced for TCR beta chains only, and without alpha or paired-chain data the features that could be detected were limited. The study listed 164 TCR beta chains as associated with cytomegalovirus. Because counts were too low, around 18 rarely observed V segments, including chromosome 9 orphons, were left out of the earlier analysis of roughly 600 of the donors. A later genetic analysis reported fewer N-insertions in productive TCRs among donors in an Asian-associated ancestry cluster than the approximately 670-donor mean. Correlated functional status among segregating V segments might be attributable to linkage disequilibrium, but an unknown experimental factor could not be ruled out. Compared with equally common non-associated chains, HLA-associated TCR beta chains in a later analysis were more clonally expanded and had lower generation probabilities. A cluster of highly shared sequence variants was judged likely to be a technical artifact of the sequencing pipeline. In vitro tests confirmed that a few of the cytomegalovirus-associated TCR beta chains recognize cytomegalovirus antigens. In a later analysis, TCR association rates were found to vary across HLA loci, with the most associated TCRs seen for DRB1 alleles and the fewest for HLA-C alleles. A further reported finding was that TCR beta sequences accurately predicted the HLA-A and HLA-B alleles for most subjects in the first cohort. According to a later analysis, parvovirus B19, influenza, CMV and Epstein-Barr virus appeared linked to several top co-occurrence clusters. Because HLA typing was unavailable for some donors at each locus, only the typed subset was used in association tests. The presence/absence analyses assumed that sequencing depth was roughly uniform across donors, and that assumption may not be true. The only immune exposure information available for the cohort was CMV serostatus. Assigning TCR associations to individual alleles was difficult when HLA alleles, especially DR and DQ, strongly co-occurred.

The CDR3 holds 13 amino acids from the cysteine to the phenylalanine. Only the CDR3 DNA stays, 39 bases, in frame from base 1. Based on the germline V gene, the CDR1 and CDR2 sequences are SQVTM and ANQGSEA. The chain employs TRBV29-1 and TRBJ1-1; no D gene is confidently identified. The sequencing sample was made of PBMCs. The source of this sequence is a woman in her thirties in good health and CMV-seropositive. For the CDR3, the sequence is CRLPTTPNTEAFF. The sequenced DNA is TGCAGACTACCCACGACCCCTAACACTGAAGCTTTCTTT. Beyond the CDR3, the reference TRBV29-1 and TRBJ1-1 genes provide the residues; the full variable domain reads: SAVISQKPSRDICQRGTSLTIQCQVDSQVTMMFWYRQQPGQSLTLIATANQGSEATYESGFVIDKFPISRPNLTFSTLTVSNMSPEDSSIYLCRLPTTPNTEAFFGQGTRLTVV.